Presented here are 17 T cell receptor beta chains from one specimen sequenced in a study of patients and donors after allogeneic stem cell transplantation (dated by TCRdb to 2020 to 2022). Library construction relied on RT-PCR. The listed sequencing device is NextSeq 550. Using fastp trimming at Q25 and MiXCR clonotype assembly, TCRdb reanalyzed the public sequencing data and kept in-frame beta chains. Entries are consolidated by CDR3 protein sequence, retaining the most common genes and DNA. In all, the sample holds 410,000 or so distinct CDR3 sequences, and around 16% of those were seen once. The ten largest clones take up around 6.8% of the sample. Sequenced material: blood, either unsorted or a sorted T cell fraction (not recorded which). The receptors come from a human donor who was either an allogeneic HSCT recipient or a stem cell or donor lymphocyte infusion donor (not recorded which). It is not recorded whose cells these are; they may come from a transplant donor.

This clonotype was found a few times. This chain uses TRBV4-2 with TRBJ1-6; D is unclear. CDR3 length: 15 residues. The germline V gene encodes CDR1 LGHNA and CDR2 YNFKEQ. V was trimmed by 8 bases and J by 2 bases, leaving 13 bases between them. CDR3 sequence reads: CASCPVGTYNSPLHF. Written as DNA, the CDR3 is TGTGCCAGCTGTCCTGTAGGGACCTATAATTCACCCCTCCACTTT.

In this sample, this clonotype turned up a few times. The chain carries TRBV20-1 and TRBJ1-1; 8 nucleotides match TRBD1. In germline, CDR1 is DFQATT, CDR2 SNEGSKA (reference sequence). J gave up 1 base and V 0 bases, and 4 bases lay outside the gene matches. This CDR3 region has 15 residues. The CDR3 loop is CSARDPTGGNTEAFF. CDR3 nucleotide sequence: TGCAGTGCTAGAGATCCCACAGGGGGGAACACTGAAGCTTTCTTT.

V usage is TRBV5-1 and J usage is TRBJ2-5; TRBD2 aligns across 7 bases. V shed 3 bases and J 2 bases; nucleotides not matched to a gene: 4. This CDR3 region has 14 residues. Germline CDR1 SGHRS, CDR2 YFSETQ. The CDR3 here is CASSSGLFQETQYF. The CDR3 DNA sequence: TGCGCCAGCAGCTCGGGACTATTTCAAGAGACCCAGTACTTC.

This clonotype has at least ten counts. The gene calls are TRBV20-1 and TRBJ1-3; perhaps TRBD1 as D (6 bases). CDR3 length equals 12 residues. The V end lost 4 bases, the J end lost 8 bases, and 12 bases lay between the germline ends. Germline CDR1 is DFQATT and CDR2 is SNEGSKA (reference sequence). The chain's CDR3 is CSANKGGDTIYF. In nucleotides, the CDR3 is TGCAGTGCTAACAAAGGGGGAGACACCATATATTTT.

The sample holds a few counts of this clonotype. This sequence joins TRBV7-2 and TRBJ2-7; unclear D gene. Germline values: CDR1 SGHTA, CDR2 FQGNSA. Between the trimmed V and J ends, which lost 7 bases and 7 bases, there was a span of 20 bases. The CDR3 covers 14 residues. Here the CDR3 DNA reads TGTGCCAGCAACCCCCAAATTCCGTTCTCTGAGCAGTACTTC. It specifies CASNPQIPFSEQYF.

The rearrangement links TRBV11-1 to TRBJ2-2; TRBD2 is a possible D gene (5 bases). Trimming took 3 bases from V and 3 from J, leaving 17 bases between them. CDR1 and CDR2 from the germline V gene are SGHAT and FQDESV (reference sequence). CDR3 length: 17 residues. CDR3 amino acids: CASSLAFGVGDTGELFF. The CDR3 region has the DNA TGTGCCAGCAGCTTGGCTTTTGGGGTGGGAGACACCGGGGAGCTGTTTTTT.

This clonotype was counted a few times. The J gene is TRBJ2-2, the V gene TRBV15; a weak D match, TRBD1 (6 bases). Trimming removed 3 bases from V and 1 base from J, with 15 bases in between. CDR1 is LNHNV, CDR2 YYDKDF, per germline (reference sequence). The CDR3 extends over 17 amino acids. CDR3: CATSSEETGWNTGELFF. The CDR3, as DNA: TGTGCCACCAGCAGCGAGGAAACAGGGTGGAACACCGGGGAGCTGTTTTTT.

This clonotype has at least ten counts. The chain joins TRBV10-3 to TRBJ2-7; maybe TRBD1 (6 bases). Looked up from germline, CDR1 is ENHRY and CDR2 is SYGVKD. Deletions cut 6 bases from V and 5 bases from J, with 20 bases between. The CDR3 covers 15 residues. The CDR3: CAISGIDRSGHEQYF. CDR3 coding DNA: TGTGCCATCAGCGGAATCGACAGGTCCGGCCACGAGCAGTACTTC.

This clonotype was detected many times. The chain joins TRBV12-3 or TRBV12-4 to TRBJ2-2; 10 nucleotides match TRBD2. The junction had 7 bases not matched to a gene; V was cut back by 6 bases and J by 3 bases. The CDR3 loop spans 16 amino acids. DNA of the CDR3: TGTGCCAGCAGGGGCCCAGCGGGGGGGCACACCGGGGAGCTGTTTTTT. Translating gives CASRGPAGGHTGELFF.

This rearrangement joins TRBV2 to TRBJ2-5; TRBD2 aligns across 7 bases. The V gene end was trimmed by 2 bases and the J gene end by 8 bases; junction bases not matched to a gene: 8. The CDR3 spans 14 residues. Germline V gene data show CDR1 as SNHLY and CDR2 as FYNNEI. CDR3 sequence: CASSERTSYSTQYF. DNA for the CDR3: TGTGCCAGCAGTGAACGGACTAGTTATAGTACCCAGTACTTC. The whole variable domain, filled in from reference TRBV2 and TRBJ2-5, reads EPEVTQTPSHQVTQMGQEVILRCVPISNHLYFYWYRQILGQKVEFLVSFYNNEISEKSEIFDDQFSVERPDGSNFTLKIRSTKLEDSAMYFCASSERTSYSTQYFGPGTRLLVL.

This clonotype has more than one count but fewer than ten. V and J are TRBV5-1 and TRBJ2-5, with a tentative D call TRBD2 (6 bases). Germline CDR1 and CDR2: SGHRS and YFSETQ. CDR3 length: 15 residues. Trimming removed 6 bases from V and 7 bases from J, with 22 bases in between. In nucleotides, the CDR3 is TGCGCCAGCAACCCCGGGACTGCCCGTTTGGTGACCCAGTACTTC. Its protein is CASNPGTARLVTQYF.

This clonotype was seen a single time. A read error may be the cause here, since a much bigger clone is one base away. V usage is TRBV12-3 or TRBV12-4 and J usage is TRBJ1-1; the D is unclear. V was shortened by 4 bases and J by 4 bases, with 13 bases between the two germline ends. The length of the CDR3 is 14 residues. The CDR3 spells CASSSGVWGTEAFF. For the CDR3, the DNA is TGTGCCAGCAGTTCTGGGGTTTGGGGCACTGAAGCTTTCTTT.

This clonotype was observed many times. This rearrangement joins TRBV12-3 or TRBV12-4 to TRBJ2-1; no firm D call. CDR3 size: 14 residues. The germline V and J ends were trimmed by 1 base and 2 bases, with 6 bases remaining between them. Here the CDR3 DNA reads TGTGCCAGCAGTTTAGGGGGTACCTACAATGAGCAGTTCTTC. Translated, it gives CASSLGGTYNEQFF.

This chain connects TRBV11-3 to TRBJ2-1; D is perhaps TRBD2 (5 bases). This CDR3 comprises 15 residues. CDR1 SGHNT and CDR2 YENEEA come from the germline V gene. Trimming removed 5 bases from V and 3 bases from J, with 14 bases in between. The CDR3 here is CASSIGLASYNEQFF. The CDR3 DNA reads TGTGCCAGCAGCATAGGCCTAGCCAGCTACAATGAGCAGTTCTTC.

The V and J genes are TRBV4-1 and TRBJ1-6; 8 nucleotides align to TRBD1. Germline V gene lookup returns CDR1 MGHRA and CDR2 YSYEKL. The junction had 2 bases not matched to a gene; V was cut back by 4 bases and J by 6 bases. CDR3 length: 14 amino acids. The CDR3 DNA follows: TGCGCCAGCAGCCCGGGACAGGTTAATTCACCCCTCCACTTT. This gives the protein CASSPGQVNSPLHF.

This clonotype was counted a few times. The rearrangement joins TRBV4-2 to TRBJ2-2; TRBD2 aligns across 10 bases. The CDR3 extends over 16 amino acids. CDR1 LGHNA and CDR2 YNFKEQ come from the germline V gene. The junction had 12 bases not matched to a gene; V was cut back by 7 bases and J by 7 bases. CDR3 nucleotide sequence: TGTGCCAGCAATCAAGAAGCGGGAGGGTTATACGGGGAGCTGTTTTTT. Protein: CASNQEAGGLYGELFF.

V and J are TRBV27 and TRBJ2-3, with D maybe TRBD2 (7 bases). This CDR3 spans 16 amino acids. V lost 5 bases and J 3 bases, leaving 18 bases between the germline ends. Germline V gives CDR1 MNHEY, CDR2 SMNVEV (reference sequence). CDR3 nucleotide sequence: TGTGCCAGCAGTGAATTCAAGGGGGGAGGGACAGATACGCAGTATTTT. Translating gives CASSEFKGGGTDTQYF.